A single TCR beta chain is shown here with its context. Its antigen remains unknown. The junction departs from germline at one end; a sequencing error may be responsible. This sample is part of a study of T cells after posttransplantation cyclophosphamide. Study results and limitations: Recipient CMV seropositivity and CMV reactivation strongly tracked TRB clonality. Tissue-infiltrating T cells from skin or gut overlapped little with blood T cells.

Germline values: CDR1 MRHNA, CDR2 SNTAGT. The CDR3 length is 15 residues. Assay: immunoSEQ multiplex PCR; the TCRdb copy retains only in-frame clones and omits some. The data contain over 8,500 clones, approximately 81% of them singletons. A marrow graft followed busulfan-fludarabine conditioning, with cyclophosphamide on days +3 and +4. V usage is TRBV6-4 and J usage is TRBJ1-6, with D perhaps matching TRBD1 (5 bases). The sequence was collected from a female patient aged 45-60 years who received an allogeneic stem cell transplant from a related donor, was CMV-positive, and had no GVHD. The T cells may come from the graft donor. The sample consisted of PBMCs, taken after allogeneic stem cell transplant with posttransplant cyclophosphamide. Here the CDR3 DNA reads TGTGCCAGCAGTGACACAGGTGCCCTCAATTCCCCCCTCCCCTTT. Translating gives CASSDTGALNSPLPF.